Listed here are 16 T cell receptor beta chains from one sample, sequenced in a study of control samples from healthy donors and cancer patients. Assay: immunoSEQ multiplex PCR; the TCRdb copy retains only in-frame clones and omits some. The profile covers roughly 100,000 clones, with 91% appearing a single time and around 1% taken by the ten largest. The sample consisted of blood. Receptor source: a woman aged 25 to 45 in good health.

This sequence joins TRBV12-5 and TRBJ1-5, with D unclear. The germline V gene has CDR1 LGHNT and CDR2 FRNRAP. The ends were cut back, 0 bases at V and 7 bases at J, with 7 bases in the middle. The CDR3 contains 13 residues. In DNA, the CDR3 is TGTGCTAGTGGTTTGGTCCCCTCCCAGCCCCAGCATTTT. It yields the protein CASGLVPSQPQHF.

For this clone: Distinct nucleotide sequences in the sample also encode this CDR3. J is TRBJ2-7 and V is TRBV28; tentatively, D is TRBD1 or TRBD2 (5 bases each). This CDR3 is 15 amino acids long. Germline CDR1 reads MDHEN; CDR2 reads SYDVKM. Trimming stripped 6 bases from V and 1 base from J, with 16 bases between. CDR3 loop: CASRTGGGGSYEQYF. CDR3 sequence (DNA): TGTGCCAGCAGAACCGGTGGGGGTGGGTCCTACGAGCAGTACTTC.

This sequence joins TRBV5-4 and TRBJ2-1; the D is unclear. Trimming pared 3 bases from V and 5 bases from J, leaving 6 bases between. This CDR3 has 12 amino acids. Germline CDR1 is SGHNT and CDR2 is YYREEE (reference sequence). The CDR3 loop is CASSSRDNEQFF. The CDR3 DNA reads TGTGCCAGCAGCTCCCGGGACAATGAGCAGTTCTTC.

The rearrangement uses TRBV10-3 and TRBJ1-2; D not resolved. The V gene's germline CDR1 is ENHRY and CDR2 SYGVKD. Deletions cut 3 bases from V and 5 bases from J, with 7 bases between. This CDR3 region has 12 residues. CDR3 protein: CAISDELYGYTF. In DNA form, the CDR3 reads TGTGCCATCAGTGACGAGCTGTATGGCTACACCTTC.

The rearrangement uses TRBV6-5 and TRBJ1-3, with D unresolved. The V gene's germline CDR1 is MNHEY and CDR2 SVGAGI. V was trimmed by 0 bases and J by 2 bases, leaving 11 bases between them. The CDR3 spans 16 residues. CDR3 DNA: TGTGCCAGCAGTTACTCGAGACATAGAACTGGAAACACCATATATTTT. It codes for CASSYSRHRTGNTIYF.

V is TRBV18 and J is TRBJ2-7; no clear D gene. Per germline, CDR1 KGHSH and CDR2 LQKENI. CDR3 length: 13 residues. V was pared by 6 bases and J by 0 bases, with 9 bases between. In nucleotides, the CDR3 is TGTGCCAGCTCGAATTCCCGCTCCTACGAGCAGTACTTC. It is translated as CASSNSRSYEQYF.

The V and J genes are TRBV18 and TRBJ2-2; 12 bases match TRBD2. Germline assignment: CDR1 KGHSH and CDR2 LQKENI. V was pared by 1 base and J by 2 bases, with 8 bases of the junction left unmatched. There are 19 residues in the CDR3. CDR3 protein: CASSPQETSGGSNTGELFF. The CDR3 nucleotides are TGTGCCAGCTCACCACAGGAGACTAGCGGGGGCTCCAACACCGGGGAGCTGTTTTTT.

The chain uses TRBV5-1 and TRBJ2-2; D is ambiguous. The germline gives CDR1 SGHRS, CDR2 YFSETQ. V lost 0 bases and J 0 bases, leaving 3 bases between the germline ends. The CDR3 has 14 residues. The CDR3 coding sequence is TGCGCCAGCAGCTTGGCTACGAACACCGGGGAGCTGTTTTTT. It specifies CASSLATNTGELFF.

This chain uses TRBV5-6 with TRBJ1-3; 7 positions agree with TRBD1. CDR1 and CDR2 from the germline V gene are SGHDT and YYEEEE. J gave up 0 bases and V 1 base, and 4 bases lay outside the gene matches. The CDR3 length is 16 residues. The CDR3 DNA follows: TGTGCCAGCAGCTTGTATTCAGGGGGCTCTGGAAACACCATATATTTT. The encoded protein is CASSLYSGGSGNTIYF. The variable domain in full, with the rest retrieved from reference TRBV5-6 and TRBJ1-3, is DAGVTQSPTHLIKTRGQQVTLRCSPKSGHDTVSWYQQALGQGPQFIFQYYEEEERQRGNFPDRFSGHQFPNYSSELNVNALLLGDSALYLCASSLYSGGSGNTIYFGEGSWLTVV.

CDR3 loop: CAISESQGSNQPQHF. CDR3 DNA sequence: TGTGCCATCAGTGAAAGCCAGGGCAGCAATCAGCCCCAGCATTTT. The chain has TRBV10-3 and TRBJ1-5; D may be TRBD1 (5 bases). CDR1 is ENHRY, CDR2 SYGVKD, per germline. Trimming stripped 3 bases from V and 1 base from J, with 10 bases between. There are 15 residues in the CDR3.

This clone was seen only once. The CDR3 loop reads CASSLGTVHSGSPLHF. The CDR3, as DNA: TGTGCCAGCAGCTTGGGGACGGTCCACAGCGGTTCACCCCTCCACTTT. The chain combines TRBV5-4 with TRBJ1-6; D ambiguous. Germline assignment: CDR1 SGHNT and CDR2 YYREEE (reference sequence). The CDR3 covers 16 residues. The V and J ends lost 0 bases and 9 bases respectively, with 16 bases between them.

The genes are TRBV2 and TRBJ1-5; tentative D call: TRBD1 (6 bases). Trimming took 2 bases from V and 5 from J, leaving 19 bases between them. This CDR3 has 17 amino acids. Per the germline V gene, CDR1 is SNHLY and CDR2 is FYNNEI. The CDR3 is CASSEFPYVGGHQPQHF. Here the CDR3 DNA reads TGTGCCAGCAGTGAATTTCCGTACGTAGGGGGTCATCAGCCCCAGCATTTT.

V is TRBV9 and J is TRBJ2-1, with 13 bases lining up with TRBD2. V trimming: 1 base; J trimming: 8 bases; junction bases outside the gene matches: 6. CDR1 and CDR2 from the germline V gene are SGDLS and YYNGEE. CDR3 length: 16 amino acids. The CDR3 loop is CASSVPGTSGIYEQFF. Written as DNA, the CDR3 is TGTGCCAGCAGCGTACCCGGGACTAGCGGGATCTATGAGCAGTTCTTC.

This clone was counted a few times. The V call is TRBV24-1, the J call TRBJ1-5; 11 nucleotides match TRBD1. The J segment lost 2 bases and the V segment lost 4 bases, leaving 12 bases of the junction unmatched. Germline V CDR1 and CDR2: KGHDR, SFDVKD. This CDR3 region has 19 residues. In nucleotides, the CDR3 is TGTGCCACCAGTGACTCCGGGACAGGGGGAATCGGTGGCAATCAGCCCCAGCATTTT. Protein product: CATSDSGTGGIGGNQPQHF.

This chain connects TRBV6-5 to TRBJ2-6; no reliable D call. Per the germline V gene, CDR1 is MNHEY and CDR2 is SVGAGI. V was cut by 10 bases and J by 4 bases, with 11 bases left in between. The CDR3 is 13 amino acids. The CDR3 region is CATQVTGANVLTF. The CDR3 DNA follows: TGTGCCACCCAGGTTACGGGGGCCAACGTCCTGACTTTC.

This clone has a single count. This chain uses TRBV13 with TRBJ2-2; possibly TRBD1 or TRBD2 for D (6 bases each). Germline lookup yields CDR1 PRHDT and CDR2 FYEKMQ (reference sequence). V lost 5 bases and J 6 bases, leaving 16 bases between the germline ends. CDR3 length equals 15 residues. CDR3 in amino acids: CASSHEGGTPGELFF. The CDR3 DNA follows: TGTGCCAGCAGCCACGAGGGGGGCACCCCCGGGGAGCTGTTTTTT.